The source of this T cell receptor (beta chain) is a study of blood T cell repertoires in COVID-19. The table came from immunoSEQ multiplex PCR; TCRdb's copy has only in-frame clones and leaves some out. Of under 200,000 clones listed, around four fifths are singletons. The receptor's source is a woman in her forties or fifties in a cohort exposed to, infected with or recovered from COVID-19 (not recorded which). Material: PBMCs or T cells enriched from blood (not recorded which).

Here the CDR3 DNA reads TGTGCCAGCAGCCGGGGGGGACTGAAAGAGACCCAGTACTTC. Protein: CASSRGGLKETQYF. This chain joins TRBV7-6 and TRBJ2-5; 8 positions agree with TRBD2. Per germline, CDR1 SGHVS and CDR2 FNYEAQ. The CDR3 is 14 residues long. V was pared by 5 bases and J by 3 bases, with 5 bases of the junction left unmatched. Full variable domain (outside the CDR3, taken from reference TRBV7-6 and TRBJ2-5): GAGVSQSPRYKVTKRGQDVALRCDPISGHVSLYWYRQALGQGPEFLTYFNYEAQQDKSGLPNDRFSAERPEGSISTLTIQRTEQRDSAMYRCASSRGGLKETQYFGPGTRLLVL.